These T cell receptor beta chains were read from a single sample in a study of T cells in Graves' hyperthyroidism and ophthalmopathy. Using its own MiXCR run on the multiplex PCR reads, TCRdb lists one record per CDR3 protein. The sample lists a few hundred thousand distinct CDR3 sequences; roughly 46% were seen once. The sequencing input was peripheral blood or thyroid tissue (not recorded which). These receptors were taken from a woman younger than 30 with Graves' hyperthyroidism. CDR3s include the opening cysteine and the closing phenylalanine or tryptophan. A D gene is named only where the DNA matches it firmly.

j_call d_call v_call cdr3_aa
TRBJ2-7 NA TRBV9 CASSVVTLASDYEQYF
TRBJ1-1 NA TRBV6-1 CASKAGPGETEAFF
TRBJ2-7 TRBD2 TRBV4-3 CASSQDLTSEGRPQYF
TRBJ2-2 TRBD1 TRBV29-1 CSVGGTGDYNDTGELFF
TRBJ2-7 NA TRBV10-3 CATHMGVGNEQYF
TRBJ1-3 NA TRBV29-1 CSVGTPGNTIYF
TRBJ2-7 NA TRBV20-1 CSAHSYEQYF
TRBJ1-1 NA TRBV29-1 CSVERVGSHPTEAFF
TRBJ1-1 NA TRBV10-3 CAIRIGGENTEAFF
TRBJ2-3 TRBD2 TRBV13 CASLSRAVGGLTDTQYF
TRBJ2-1 TRBD1 TRBV7-2 CASSLEGQFSEQFF
TRBJ1-4 NA TRBV4-2 CASSQEGEVKLFF
TRBJ2-6 TRBD1 TRBV6-1 CAISGTGGNGANVLTF
TRBJ1-2 TRBD1 TRBV20-1 CSARDSRDRGIGYTF
TRBJ2-2 TRBD2 TRBV10-3 CATSGTSGSPDTGELFF
TRBJ1-4 NA TRBV12-3/TRBV12-4 CATGANEKLFF
TRBJ1-4 NA TRBV7-6 CASSLVVAGVTNEKLFF
TRBJ2-7 TRBD1 TRBV7-6 CDRDRGTYEQYF
TRBJ2-2 TRBD2 TRBV20-1 CSVGGYGGELFF
TRBJ2-3 TRBD1 TRBV2 CASSEEDRFNTDTQYF
TRBJ1-2 NA TRBV27 CASSPGVDGYTF
TRBJ2-5 NA TRBV4-3 CASSQDSYSQETQYF